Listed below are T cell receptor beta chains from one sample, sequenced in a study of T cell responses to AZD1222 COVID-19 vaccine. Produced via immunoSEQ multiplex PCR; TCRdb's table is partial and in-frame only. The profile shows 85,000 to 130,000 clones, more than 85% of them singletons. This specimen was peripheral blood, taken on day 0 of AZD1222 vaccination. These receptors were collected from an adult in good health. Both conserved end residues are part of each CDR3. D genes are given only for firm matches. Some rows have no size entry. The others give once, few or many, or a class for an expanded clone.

CDR3aa: CASRGVYNEQFF
CDR3nt: TGTGCCAGTAGGGGGGTCTACAATGAGCAGTTCTTC
d_gene: .
abundance: .
v_gene: TRBV19
j_gene: TRBJ2-1

CDR3aa: CASSLAGPDNEQFF
CDR3nt: TGCGCCAGCAGCTTGGCGGGTCCGGACAATGAGCAGTTCTTC
d_gene: .
abundance: .
v_gene: TRBV5-1
j_gene: TRBJ2-1

CDR3aa: CASSMPGHVLGYGYTF
CDR3nt: TGTGCCAGCAGCATGCCGGGACACGTACTTGGCTATGGCTACACCTTC
d_gene: .
abundance: once
v_gene: TRBV5-4
j_gene: TRBJ1-2

CDR3aa: CASSGRDSQETQYF
CDR3nt: TGTGCCAGCAGCGGGAGGGACTCTCAAGAGACCCAGTACTTC
d_gene: .
abundance: once
v_gene: TRBV9
j_gene: TRBJ2-5

CDR3aa: CASSRQGRENTEAFF
CDR3nt: TGTGCCAGTAGTAGGCAGGGACGGGAGAACACTGAAGCTTTCTTT
d_gene: .
abundance: .
v_gene: TRBV19
j_gene: TRBJ1-1

CDR3aa: CASRPGQGENSYNEQFF
CDR3nt: TGTGCCAGCAGACCCGGACAGGGCGAAAATTCCTACAATGAGCAGTTCTTC
d_gene: TRBD1
abundance: once
v_gene: TRBV7-2
j_gene: TRBJ2-1

CDR3aa: CSVVRAADRAEQYF
CDR3nt: TGCAGCGTTGTAAGGGCGGCCGATCGGGCCGAGCAGTACTTC
d_gene: .
abundance: .
v_gene: TRBV29-1
j_gene: TRBJ2-7

CDR3aa: CAISETHRGDQPQHF
CDR3nt: TGTGCCATCAGTGAGACGCACAGGGGGGATCAGCCCCAGCATTTT
d_gene: TRBD1
abundance: .
v_gene: TRBV10-3
j_gene: TRBJ1-5

CDR3aa: CAWSGDSQLETQYF
CDR3nt: TGTGCCTGGAGTGGAGACAGCCAATTGGAGACCCAGTACTTC
d_gene: .
abundance: .
v_gene: TRBV30
j_gene: TRBJ2-5

CDR3aa: CASLHPRGYTEAFF
CDR3nt: TGTGCCAGCTTACATCCCAGGGGGTACACTGAAGCTTTCTTT
d_gene: TRBD1
abundance: .
v_gene: TRBV2
j_gene: TRBJ1-1

CDR3aa: CASSRGGEGYTF
CDR3nt: TGTGCCAGCAGCCGGGGGGGCGAAGGCTACACCTTC
d_gene: .
abundance: .
v_gene: TRBV6-5
j_gene: TRBJ1-2

CDR3aa: CASSPRQGKSGELFF
CDR3nt: TGTGCCAGCTCACCACGACAGGGAAAATCCGGGGAGCTGTTTTTT
d_gene: TRBD1
abundance: .
v_gene: TRBV18
j_gene: TRBJ2-2

CDR3aa: CASSQYQSSTNEKLFF
CDR3nt: TGTGCCAGCAGCCAGTATCAGTCTTCAACTAATGAAAAACTGTTTTTT
d_gene: .
abundance: .
v_gene: TRBV3-1/TRBV3-2
j_gene: TRBJ1-4

CDR3aa: CAWSWDREGTEAFF
CDR3nt: TGTGCCTGGAGTTGGGACAGGGAAGGGACTGAAGCTTTCTTT
d_gene: TRBD1
abundance: .
v_gene: TRBV30
j_gene: TRBJ1-1

CDR3aa: CASSLGQAIDTEAFF
CDR3nt: TGTGCCAGCAGCTTGGGACAGGCTATAGACACTGAAGCTTTCTTT
d_gene: .
abundance: few
v_gene: TRBV5-5
j_gene: TRBJ1-1

CDR3aa: CSVDRQGAGELFF
CDR3nt: TGCAGCGTTGACCGCCAGGGGGCCGGGGAGCTGTTTTTT
d_gene: TRBD1
abundance: .
v_gene: TRBV29-1
j_gene: TRBJ2-2

CDR3aa: CASSPMGSGGGYTF
CDR3nt: TGTGCCAGCAGCCCTATGGGCTCAGGGGGAGGCTACACCTTC
d_gene: TRBD1
abundance: .
v_gene: TRBV7-3
j_gene: TRBJ1-2

CDR3aa: CASSQDGAGAGGETQYF
CDR3nt: TGTGCCAGCAGCCAAGATGGAGCGGGAGCCGGGGGAGAGACCCAGTACTTC
d_gene: TRBD2
abundance: .
v_gene: TRBV4-2
j_gene: TRBJ2-5

CDR3aa: CAWSRDRANTEAFF
CDR3nt: TGTGCCTGGAGCCGGGACAGGGCGAACACTGAAGCTTTCTTT
d_gene: TRBD1
abundance: once
v_gene: TRBV30
j_gene: TRBJ1-1

CDR3aa: CSVELAGGSYEQYF
CDR3nt: TGCAGCGTTGAATTAGCGGGAGGGTCCTACGAGCAGTACTTC
d_gene: TRBD2
abundance: few
v_gene: TRBV29-1
j_gene: TRBJ2-7

CDR3aa: CASSQATSALYEQYF
CDR3nt: TGTGCCAGCAGCCAAGCAACTAGCGCTTTATACGAGCAGTACTTC
d_gene: TRBD2
abundance: .
v_gene: TRBV3-1/TRBV3-2
j_gene: TRBJ2-7

CDR3aa: CASSFSDRGPNYGYTF
CDR3nt: TGTGCCAGCAGCTTTTCGGACAGGGGGCCCAACTATGGCTACACCTTC
d_gene: TRBD1
abundance: .
v_gene: TRBV7-9
j_gene: TRBJ1-2

CDR3aa: CASSEYGSDNEQFF
CDR3nt: TGTGCCAGCAGTGAGTATGGGTCAGACAATGAGCAGTTCTTC
d_gene: .
abundance: .
v_gene: TRBV2
j_gene: TRBJ2-1

CDR3aa: CASRREGQGGYIQYF
CDR3nt: TGCGCCAGCAGGAGAGAGGGGCAGGGGGGGTACATTCAGTACTTC
d_gene: .
abundance: .
v_gene: TRBV10-2
j_gene: TRBJ2-4

CDR3aa: CASSLLGLNGYTF
CDR3nt: TGTGCCAGCAGCTTACTGGGCCTCAATGGCTACACCTTC
d_gene: .
abundance: .
v_gene: TRBV7-8
j_gene: TRBJ1-2

CDR3aa: CASSESEEFMNTEAFF
CDR3nt: TGTGCCAGCAGTGAATCTGAGGAGTTCATGAACACTGAAGCTTTCTTT
d_gene: .
abundance: .
v_gene: TRBV25-1
j_gene: TRBJ1-1

CDR3aa: CASNTPGLALEQFF
CDR3nt: TGTGCCAGCAATACTCCGGGACTAGCTCTTGAGCAGTTCTTC
d_gene: TRBD2
abundance: .
v_gene: TRBV7-9
j_gene: TRBJ2-1

CDR3aa: CASSQETGGFYEQYF
CDR3nt: TGCGCCAGCAGCCAAGAAACAGGGGGCTTCTACGAGCAGTACTTC
d_gene: TRBD1
abundance: .
v_gene: TRBV4-3
j_gene: TRBJ2-7

CDR3aa: CSARPGTNAEFVDFF
CDR3nt: TGCAGCGCCCGCCCCGGGACAAATGCCGAGTTTGTTGATTTCTTT
d_gene: .
abundance: .
v_gene: TRBV29-1
j_gene: TRBJ1-1

CDR3aa: CASSIASQRTLRGYTF
CDR3nt: TGTGCCAGTAGTATAGCATCACAGAGGACTCTTCGGGGCTACACCTTC
d_gene: .
abundance: .
v_gene: TRBV19
j_gene: TRBJ1-2

CDR3aa: CASSLELAGNPGELFF
CDR3nt: TGCGCCAGCAGCTTGGAACTAGCTGGCAACCCCGGGGAGCTGTTTTTT
d_gene: .
abundance: .
v_gene: TRBV5-1
j_gene: TRBJ2-2

CDR3aa: CASSRSGSGELFF
CDR3nt: TGTGCCAGCAGTAGATCAGGGTCCGGGGAGCTGTTTTTT
d_gene: .
abundance: once
v_gene: TRBV25-1
j_gene: TRBJ2-2

CDR3aa: CASRTVDF
CDR3nt: TGCGCCAGCAGAACCGTAGATTTT
d_gene: .
abundance: .
v_gene: TRBV4-1
j_gene: TRBJ1-5

CDR3aa: CARRGRALRGTDTQYF
CDR3nt: TGCGCCAGAAGGGGGCGAGCTCTACGCGGCACAGATACGCAGTATTTT
d_gene: TRBD1
abundance: .
v_gene: TRBV5-1
j_gene: TRBJ2-3

CDR3aa: CASSVALAATGELFF
CDR3nt: TGTGCCAGCAGCGTAGCACTAGCGGCTACCGGGGAGCTGTTTTTT
d_gene: TRBD2
abundance: once
v_gene: TRBV9
j_gene: TRBJ2-2

CDR3aa: CASSPPAGVSPYNEQFF
CDR3nt: TGTGCCAGCTCACCACCAGCGGGAGTTTCCCCCTACAATGAGCAGTTCTTC
d_gene: TRBD2
abundance: .
v_gene: TRBV18
j_gene: TRBJ2-1

CDR3aa: CASSFSGQLDGYTF
CDR3nt: TGTGCCAGCAGCTTCAGCGGACAGCTGGATGGCTACACCTTC
d_gene: .
abundance: .
v_gene: TRBV7-3
j_gene: TRBJ1-2

CDR3aa: CASSLGMVSYNSPLHF
CDR3nt: TGTGCCAGCAGCTTAGGAATGGTCTCTTATAATTCACCCCTCCACTTT
d_gene: .
abundance: .
v_gene: TRBV11-3
j_gene: TRBJ1-6

CDR3aa: CAANRGWTYEQYF
CDR3nt: TGTGCCGCAAACAGGGGATGGACCTACGAGCAGTACTTC
d_gene: TRBD1
abundance: .
v_gene: TRBV2
j_gene: TRBJ2-7

CDR3aa: CASSEEFAGPYGYTF
CDR3nt: TGTGCCAGCAGTGAAGAGTTTGCGGGCCCCTATGGCTACACCTTC
d_gene: .
abundance: .
v_gene: TRBV2
j_gene: TRBJ1-2

CDR3aa: CSASQSSIGVEKLFF
CDR3nt: TGCAGTGCGAGTCAGTCGTCTATTGGGGTTGAAAAACTGTTTTTT
d_gene: .
abundance: .
v_gene: TRBV20-1
j_gene: TRBJ1-4

CDR3aa: CASSVRGLATYEQYF
CDR3nt: TGTGCCAGCAGTGTTCGGGGGCTAGCAACCTACGAGCAGTACTTC
d_gene: .
abundance: few
v_gene: TRBV6-2/TRBV6-3
j_gene: TRBJ2-7

CDR3aa: CASSPYDRPEQFF
CDR3nt: TGTGCCAGCTCACCTTACGATCGACCGGAGCAGTTCTTC
d_gene: .
abundance: .
v_gene: TRBV18
j_gene: TRBJ2-1

CDR3aa: CASSLGPRNEQFF
CDR3nt: TGTGCCAGCAGCTTAGGTCCCCGGAATGAGCAGTTCTTC
d_gene: .
abundance: .
v_gene: TRBV11-3
j_gene: TRBJ2-1

CDR3aa: CASSSKELPNTGELFF
CDR3nt: TGTGCCAGCAGCTCCAAGGAACTCCCAAACACCGGGGAGCTGTTTTTT
d_gene: .
abundance: .
v_gene: TRBV7-3
j_gene: TRBJ2-2

CDR3aa: CASSQDYLEIDGYTF
CDR3nt: TGTGCCAGCAGCCAAGATTACCTGGAGATTGATGGCTACACCTTC
d_gene: .
abundance: .
v_gene: TRBV14
j_gene: TRBJ1-2

CDR3aa: CATTDREGETQYF
CDR3nt: TGCGCCACCACGGACAGGGAGGGAGAGACCCAGTACTTC
d_gene: .
abundance: .
v_gene: TRBV5-1
j_gene: TRBJ2-5

CDR3aa: CASSIQGTRNEKLFF
CDR3nt: TGTGCCAGCAGCATACAGGGCACTAGAAATGAAAAACTGTTTTTT
d_gene: .
abundance: .
v_gene: TRBV9
j_gene: TRBJ1-4

CDR3aa: CASSPGLTF
CDR3nt: TGTGCCAGCAGTCCCGGGCTCACCTTC
d_gene: .
abundance: .
v_gene: TRBV2
j_gene: TRBJ1-2

CDR3aa: CASGQGGELEKLFF
CDR3nt: TGTGCCAGCGGACAGGGGGGTGAGCTTGAAAAACTGTTTTTT
d_gene: TRBD1
abundance: .
v_gene: TRBV2
j_gene: TRBJ1-4

CDR3aa: CAWGTVNYGYTF
CDR3nt: TGTGCCTGGGGGACAGTTAACTATGGCTACACCTTC
d_gene: TRBD1
abundance: .
v_gene: TRBV30
j_gene: TRBJ1-2

CDR3aa: CAISETGTNTEAFF
CDR3nt: TGTGCCATCAGCGAAACGGGCACCAACACTGAAGCTTTCTTT
d_gene: .
abundance: .
v_gene: TRBV10-3
j_gene: TRBJ1-1

CDR3aa: CASSERGASYEQYF
CDR3nt: TGTGCCAGCAGTGAACGCGGGGCCTCCTACGAGCAGTACTTC
d_gene: .
abundance: .
v_gene: TRBV2
j_gene: TRBJ2-7

CDR3aa: CASSLAGLYRETQYF
CDR3nt: TGTGCCAGCAGCTTAGCTGGACTATATCGGGAGACCCAGTACTTC
d_gene: .
abundance: .
v_gene: TRBV7-8
j_gene: TRBJ2-5

CDR3aa: CASSLLAGGNEQFF
CDR3nt: TGTGCCAGCAGCTTACTAGCGGGAGGGAATGAGCAGTTCTTC
d_gene: TRBD2
abundance: .
v_gene: TRBV7-3
j_gene: TRBJ2-1

CDR3aa: CASSVEGTRKETQYF
CDR3nt: TGTGCCAGCAGCGTAGAGGGGACACGGAAAGAGACCCAGTACTTC
d_gene: .
abundance: .
v_gene: TRBV9
j_gene: TRBJ2-5

CDR3aa: CASSLGASAHEQYF
CDR3nt: TGTGCCAGCAGCTTAGGGGCTAGCGCCCACGAGCAGTACTTC
d_gene: .
abundance: .
v_gene: TRBV7-2
j_gene: TRBJ2-7

CDR3aa: CASSLEGGATDTQYF
CDR3nt: TGTGCCAGCAGCTTGGAGGGCGGGGCCACAGATACGCAGTATTTT
d_gene: .
abundance: .
v_gene: TRBV5-4
j_gene: TRBJ2-3

CDR3aa: CASSYSGVHSPLHF
CDR3nt: TGTGCCAGCAGTTACTCGGGAGTGCATTCACCCCTCCACTTT
d_gene: .
abundance: .
v_gene: TRBV6-5
j_gene: TRBJ1-6